The 10 T cell receptor beta chains presented below share a single source sample, sequenced in a study of blood T cell repertoires in COVID-19. Profiled with immunoSEQ multiplex PCR; TCRdb holds only in-frame clones, not every one. This table holds over 150,000 clones, 70% to 80% found once. Sequencing was done on a sample of peripheral blood. The receptors shown here come from a woman aged 45-65 years with acute or convalescent COVID-19.

The chain combines TRBV7-2 with TRBJ2-1, with 11 bases matching TRBD2. V dropped 7 bases and J dropped 0; count of bases not matched to a gene: 8. Germline V lookup: CDR1 SGHTA, CDR2 FQGNSA. The CDR3 runs to 17 residues. In DNA, the CDR3 is TGTGCCAGCACTCCCACTAGCGGGAGAAGCTCCTACAATGAGCAGTTCTTC. Protein: CASTPTSGRSSYNEQFF. Full variable domain (missing parts from reference TRBV7-2 and TRBJ2-1): GAGVSQSPSNKVTEKGKDVELRCDPISGHTALYWYRQSLGQGLEFLIYFQGNSAPDKSGLPSDRFSAERTGGSVSTLTIQRTQQEDSAVYLCASTPTSGRSSYNEQFFGPGTRLTVL.

The chain employs TRBV25-1 and TRBJ2-3; D is unclear. Per the germline V gene, CDR1 is MGHDK and CDR2 is SYGVNS. The V and J ends lost 5 bases and 4 bases respectively, with 16 bases between them. The CDR3 has 15 amino acids. As DNA, the CDR3 is TGTGCCAGCAGTCCAAACTCGTTTCGCGCAGATACGCAGTATTTT. Protein: CASSPNSFRADTQYF.

Note on this clone: The junction shows a germline mismatch at one end, possibly a read error. The chain carries TRBV7-2 and TRBJ2-3, with D perhaps matching TRBD1 (6 bases). The CDR3 spans 13 residues. Germline V gene lookup returns CDR1 SGHTA and CDR2 FQGNSA. The DNA for the CDR3 is TGTGCCAGCAGCCCCCCCGACAGGCGTACGAAGTATTTT. Its translation: CASSPPDRRTKYF. The complete variable domain, with remaining parts taken from reference TRBV7-2 and TRBJ2-3, reads GAGVSQSPSNKVTEKGKDVELRCDPISGHTALYWYRQSLGQGLEFLIYFQGNSAPDKSGLPSDRFSAERTGGSVSTLTIQRTQQEDSAVYLCASSPPDRRTKYFGPGTRLTVL.

The J gene is TRBJ1-3, the V gene TRBV5-1, with D maybe TRBD1 (6 bases). The germline CDR1 and CDR2 sequences are SGHRS and YFSETQ. V was shortened by 7 bases and J by 0 bases, with 14 bases between the two germline ends. CDR3 length equals 15 residues. This CDR3 reads CASSMRTDSGNTIYF. The DNA for the CDR3 is TGCGCCAGCTCGATGCGGACAGACTCTGGAAACACCATATATTTT.

The CDR3 DNA sequence: TGTGCCAGCAGTTTGGGAAGGACAGGGAGAGATCAGCCCCAGCATTTT. As protein: CASSLGRTGRDQPQHF. The chain combines TRBV27 with TRBJ1-5; 8 nucleotides align to TRBD1. The trim removed 3 bases at V and 5 bases at J, leaving 9 bases unmatched. The CDR3 runs to 16 residues. Germline loops: CDR1 MNHEY, CDR2 SMNVEV (reference sequence).

The rearrangement joins TRBV7-8 to TRBJ1-1; D unresolved. Germline CDR1 and CDR2: SGHVS and FQNEAQ. V was cut by 0 bases and J by 0 bases, with 11 bases left in between. This CDR3 region has 16 residues. CDR3 sequence: CASSLARERMNTEAFF. In DNA, the CDR3 is TGTGCCAGCAGCTTAGCGAGGGAACGGATGAACACTGAAGCTTTCTTT.

The rearrangement uses TRBV4-2 and TRBJ2-7; 13 nucleotides match TRBD2. Losses at the gene ends were 4 bases for V and 6 bases for J; bases not matched to a gene: 0. CDR1 is LGHNA and CDR2 is YNFKEQ in the germline V gene. The CDR3 runs 13 residues. CDR3 in DNA: TGTGCCAGCAGCCGGACTAGCGGGGGCGAGCAGTACTTC. Translating it yields CASSRTSGGEQYF.

This clone was found many times. The rearrangement joins TRBV28 to TRBJ2-2; 8 bases are a match to TRBD1. V shed 4 bases and J 1 base; nucleotides not matched to a gene: 8. Germline V lookup: CDR1 MDHEN, CDR2 SYDVKM. The CDR3 is 17 residues long. The CDR3 reads CASSSGQVALNTGELFF. Written as DNA, the CDR3 is TGTGCCAGCAGTTCGGGACAGGTCGCCTTGAACACCGGGGAGCTGTTTTTT.

The genes are TRBV7-9 and TRBJ2-3, with 8 bases fitting TRBD2. J gave up 4 bases and V 5 bases, and 8 bases lay outside the gene matches. In germline, CDR1 is SEHNR, CDR2 FQNEAQ (reference sequence). The length of the CDR3 is 15 residues. The CDR3 region is CASSVPGLEADTQYF. CDR3 DNA sequence: TGTGCCAGCAGCGTACCGGGACTAGAGGCAGATACGCAGTATTTT.

This rearrangement joins TRBV27 to TRBJ2-7; 7 nucleotides line up with TRBD2. This CDR3 contains 17 residues. V lost 2 bases to trimming and J lost 2 bases; unmatched junction nucleotides: 12. The germline V gene encodes CDR1 MNHEY and CDR2 SMNVEV (reference sequence). The CDR3 region has the DNA TGTGCCAGCAGTTTAGTGGGTGTAGCGGGCCCAACCTACGAGCAGTACTTC. Translated, it gives CASSLVGVAGPTYEQYF.